This T cell receptor beta chain emerged from a study of blood T cell repertoires in COVID-19 (dated by TCRdb to about 2020). Background for the entire study: Samples covering the acute and convalescent phases of COVID-19 were provided by collaborators in the United States, Italy and Spain. The material from the prospective study consisted of cDNA or gDNA derived from T cells, B-cell-depleted T cells, or PBMCs. Samples were obtained from the ongoing ImmuneRACE study (first 160 participants) and from 1,254 subjects provided by 6 global collaborators. Deeply sampled blood TCRbeta repertoires from subjects exposed to, actively infected with, or recovered from COVID-19 were included in the dataset. Where available, HLA class I and class II types were obtained from metadata supplied by the sample provider rather than from assay-based typing. The repertoires were released in a freely available public database intended as a resource for research on the immune response to SARS-CoV-2. Nearly every sample came with metadata listing a de-identified subject ID, COVID-19 status, age in years and sex. Broad study findings and their caveats: The quantity of clinical and demographic metadata differed by source and by participant and was supplied without curation.

The immunoSEQ Assay, a bias-controlled multiplex PCR, was used to amplify TCRbeta CDR3 regions from genomic DNA. The authors processed their data as follows. Within the assay, amplification of reference gene primers was used to estimate how many nucleated cells each sample contained. To quantify the absolute abundance of each unique TCRbeta CDR3 rearrangement, sequence reads were collapsed and filtered. For each sample, productive Simpson clonality was calculated by taking the square root of Simpson's diversity index across productive rearrangements. TCRdb provides this immuneACCESS table in a form limited to in-frame rearrangements. Some clones are lacking; in checked studies, under half of them reflect an unresolved V gene, and why the rest are absent is not known. For V, J and clone size, that table is used; D and trimming come from the DNA. This sample holds about 180,000 clones; about 91% were observed only once. Together, the top ten hold 2% to 2.5% of the sample.

Participants in the prospective study were enrolled through a virtual design, were aged roughly 18 to 95 years, and lived in roughly 26 United States geographic areas. In the prospective study, cohorts were assigned on the basis of participant-reported clinical history obtained from a screening survey and a study questionnaire. In the prospective study, whole blood, serum and a nasopharyngeal or oropharyngeal swab were collected from each participant by mobile phlebotomists. Participants in the prospective study had the option to provide additional blood draws and questionnaires over a 2-month period. Prospective study blood samples were shipped either frozen or at room temperature before DNA extraction. About this clone itself: It has no known antigen specificity. It has no much larger one-base neighbor in the sample; base qualities were not kept.

Measured from the cysteine to the phenylalanine, the CDR3 is 14 residues long. The only DNA kept is the CDR3, 42 bases in frame from the first base. The junction shows trimming of 5 bases on V and 8 bases on J, plus 15 bases between the germline ends. In the germline V gene, CDR1 corresponds to MDHEN and CDR2 to SYDVKM. The sample consisted of PBMCs or T cells enriched from blood (not recorded which). The chain employs TRBV28 and TRBJ1-4; the D gene identity is not certain. The receptor comes from a woman aged 40 to 50 with acute COVID-19. Here is the DNA: TGTGCCAGCAGTCGGGAAGGTTTGCGGGAAAAACTGTTTTTT. It encodes CASSREGLREKLFF.